The clone carrying this T cell receptor (beta chain) was seen a handful of times. Its antigen is not identified. The data were obtained in a study of T-cell memory formation after mild COVID-19. Whole-study findings and limits: In pre-infection memory, a portion of responding clones appeared, which suggested that cross-reactive memory joined.

Constant-segment primers and 5'RACE yielded cDNA libraries for TCR alpha and TCR beta, each carrying sample barcodes and UMIs. TCRdb fed the 5' RACE reads into MiXCR, producing one record per CDR3 protein. The profile shows about 340,000 distinct CDR3 sequences, about a sixth of them singletons. Sequencing used PBMCs or a T cell subset sorted from them (not recorded which). This receptor was identified in a man between 18 and 29 years old who had mild COVID-19 (a few samples of this study predate the infection). Cell type and time point are not known.

CDR3 loop: CASSPLGGTGELFF. The CDR3 DNA follows: TGTGCCAGCAGCCCGCTAGGGGGTACCGGGGAGCTGTTTTTT. V gene TRBV5-6 combines with J gene TRBJ2-2, with a tentative D call TRBD1 (6 bases). The CDR3 is 14 amino acids. Trimming took off 4 bases at V and 5 bases at J, with 12 bases between the two ends. Looked up from germline, CDR1 is SGHDT and CDR2 is YYEEEE.